This entry describes one T cell receptor (beta chain). No antigen is known for it. One entry per CDR3 protein, called by TCRdb with MiXCR from the 5' RACE reads. The sample contains 150,000 to 200,000 distinct CDR3 sequences, under 14% of which appear only once. The data belong to a study of T-cell memory formation after mild COVID-19. Study background: For the most part, TCR clusters were specific to one donor. Study observations and caveats: Clones that got smaller from day 15 to 85 had even CD4/CD8, while clones growing later tipped toward CD4+. Contracting CD4+ clones lay largely in CM and EM, with CD8+ ones residing in EMRA. The pre-infection memory compartment contained some responding clones, suggesting cross-reactive memory joined.

Germline assignment: CDR1 SGHRS and CDR2 YFSETQ. V was pared by 2 bases and J by 7 bases, with 6 bases between. The CDR3 is 12 residues long. The clonotype comes from a man younger than 35 who had mild COVID-19 (a few samples of this study predate the infection). Cell type and time point are not known. The chain is built from TRBV5-1 and TRBJ2-2; no reliable D call. The sequencing input was PBMCs or a T cell subset sorted from them (not recorded which). CDR3 protein: CASSFPDGELFF. DNA of the CDR3: TGCGCCAGCAGCTTCCCTGACGGGGAGCTGTTTTTT.